This section outlines one T cell receptor (beta chain) sequence together with its context. This table comes from immunoSEQ multiplex PCR, and its TCRdb copy is limited to in-frame clones, with some not included. The sample lists 200,000 to 250,000 clones, approximately 82% seen once, with 2.5% to 3% in the top ten. The CDR3 covers 16 residues. Trimming at V came to 0 bases and at J to 8 bases, leaving 9 bases not matched to a gene. Germline V gene lookup returns CDR1 SGDLS and CDR2 YYNGEE. The data were obtained in a study of blood T cell repertoires in COVID-19. About the study: Samples taken during acute and convalescent COVID-19 were collected in the United States, Italy and Spain.

The specimen was peripheral blood. The receptor was isolated from a man aged 45-65 years with active or convalescent COVID-19. V usage is TRBV9 and J usage is TRBJ2-1; TRBD1 matches 9 bases. CDR3 sequence: CASSVVGTGNADEQFF. DNA for the CDR3: TGTGCCAGCAGCGTAGTAGGGACAGGGAACGCCGATGAGCAGTTCTTC. Based on the CDR3 plus reference TRBV9 and TRBJ2-1, the full variable domain is DSGVTQTPKHLITATGQRVTLRCSPRSGDLSVYWYQQSLDQGLQFLIQYYNGEERAKGNILERFSAQQFPDLHSELNLSSLELGDSALYFCASSVVGTGNADEQFFGPGTRLTVL.